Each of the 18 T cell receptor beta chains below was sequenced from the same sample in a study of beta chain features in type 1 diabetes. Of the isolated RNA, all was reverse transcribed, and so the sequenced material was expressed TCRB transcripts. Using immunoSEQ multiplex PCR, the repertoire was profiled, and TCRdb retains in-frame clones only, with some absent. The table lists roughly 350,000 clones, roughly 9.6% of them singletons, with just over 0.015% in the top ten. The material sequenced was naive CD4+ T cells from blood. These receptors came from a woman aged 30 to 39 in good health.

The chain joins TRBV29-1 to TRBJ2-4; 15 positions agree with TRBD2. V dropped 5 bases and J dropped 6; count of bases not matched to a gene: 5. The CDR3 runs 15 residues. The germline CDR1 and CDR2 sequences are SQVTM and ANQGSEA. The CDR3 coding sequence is TGCAGCGTTCGGGGGGGACTAGCGGGAGGAAACATTCAGTACTTC. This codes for CSVRGGLAGGNIQYF.

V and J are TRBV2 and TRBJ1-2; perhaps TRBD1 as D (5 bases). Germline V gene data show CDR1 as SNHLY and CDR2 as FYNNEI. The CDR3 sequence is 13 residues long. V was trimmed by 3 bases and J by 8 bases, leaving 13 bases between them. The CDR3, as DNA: TGTGCCAGCAGTGATTGGCAGGGCGTGGGCTACACCTTC. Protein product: CASSDWQGVGYTF.

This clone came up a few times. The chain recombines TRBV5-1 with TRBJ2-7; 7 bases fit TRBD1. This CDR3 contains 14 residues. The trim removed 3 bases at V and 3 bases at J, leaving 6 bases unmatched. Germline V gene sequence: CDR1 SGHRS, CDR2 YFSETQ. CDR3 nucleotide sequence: TGCGCCAGCAGCTCAGGACAGGAGTTCTACGAGCAGTACTTC. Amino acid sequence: CASSSGQEFYEQYF.

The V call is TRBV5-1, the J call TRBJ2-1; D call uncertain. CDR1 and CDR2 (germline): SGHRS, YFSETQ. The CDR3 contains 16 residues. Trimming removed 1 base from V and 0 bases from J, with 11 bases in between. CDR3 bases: TGCGCCAGCAGCTTGCCTTTGCGGAGCTCCTACAATGAGCAGTTCTTC. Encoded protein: CASSLPLRSSYNEQFF.

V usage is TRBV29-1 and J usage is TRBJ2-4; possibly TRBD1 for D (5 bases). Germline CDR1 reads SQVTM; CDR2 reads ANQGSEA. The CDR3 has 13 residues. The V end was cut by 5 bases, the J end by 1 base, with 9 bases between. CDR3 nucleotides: TGCAGCGTTCATGACAGCGCCAAAAACATTCAGTACTTC. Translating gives CSVHDSAKNIQYF. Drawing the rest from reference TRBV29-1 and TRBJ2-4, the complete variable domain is SAVISQKPSRDICQRGTSLTIQCQVDSQVTMMFWYRQQPGQSLTLIATANQGSEATYESGFVIDKFPISRPNLTFSTLTVSNMSPEDSSIYLCSVHDSAKNIQYFGAGTRLSVL.

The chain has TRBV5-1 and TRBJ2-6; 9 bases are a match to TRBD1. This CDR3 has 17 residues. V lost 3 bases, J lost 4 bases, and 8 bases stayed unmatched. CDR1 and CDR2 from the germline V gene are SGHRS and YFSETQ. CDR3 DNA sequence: TGCGCCAGCAGCTATACAGGGGGCGCTTCGGGGGCCAACGTCCTGACTTTC. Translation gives CASSYTGGASGANVLTF. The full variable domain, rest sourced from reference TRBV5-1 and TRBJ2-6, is KAGVTQTPRYLIKTRGQQVTLSCSPISGHRSVSWYQQTPGQGLQFLFEYFSETQRNKGNFPGRFSGRQFSNSRSEMNVSTLELGDSALYLCASSYTGGASGANVLTFGAGSRLTVL.

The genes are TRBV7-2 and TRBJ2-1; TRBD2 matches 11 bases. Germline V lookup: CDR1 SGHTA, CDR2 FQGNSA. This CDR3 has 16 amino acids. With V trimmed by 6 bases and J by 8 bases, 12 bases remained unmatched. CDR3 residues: CASRPQPLAGVYEQFF. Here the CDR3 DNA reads TGTGCCAGCAGACCCCAACCACTAGCGGGAGTATATGAGCAGTTCTTC.

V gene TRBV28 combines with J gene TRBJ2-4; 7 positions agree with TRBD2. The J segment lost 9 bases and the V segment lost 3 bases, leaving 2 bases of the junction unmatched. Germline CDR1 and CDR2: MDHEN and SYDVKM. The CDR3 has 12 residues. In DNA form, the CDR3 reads TGTGCCAGCAGTTTCTGGGAGGGCATTCAGTACTTC. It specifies CASSFWEGIQYF. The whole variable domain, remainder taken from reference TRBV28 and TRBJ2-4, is DVKVTQSSRYLVKRTGEKVFLECVQDMDHENMFWYRQDPGLGLRLIYFSYDVKMKEKGDIPEGYSVSREKKERFSLILESASTNQTSMYLCASSFWEGIQYFGAGTRLSVL.

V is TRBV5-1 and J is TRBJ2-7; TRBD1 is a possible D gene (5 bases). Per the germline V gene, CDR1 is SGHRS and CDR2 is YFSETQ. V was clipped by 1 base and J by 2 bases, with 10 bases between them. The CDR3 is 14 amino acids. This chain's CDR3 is CASSLIAGPYEQYF. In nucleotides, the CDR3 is TGCGCCAGCAGCTTGATCGCAGGGCCCTACGAGCAGTACTTC. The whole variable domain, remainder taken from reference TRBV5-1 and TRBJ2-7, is KAGVTQTPRYLIKTRGQQVTLSCSPISGHRSVSWYQQTPGQGLQFLFEYFSETQRNKGNFPGRFSGRQFSNSRSEMNVSTLELGDSALYLCASSLIAGPYEQYFGPGTRLTVT.

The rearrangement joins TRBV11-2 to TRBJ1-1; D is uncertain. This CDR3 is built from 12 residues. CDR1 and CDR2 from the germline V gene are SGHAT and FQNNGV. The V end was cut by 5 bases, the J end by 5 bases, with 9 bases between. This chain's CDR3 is CASSPYITEAFF. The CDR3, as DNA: TGTGCCAGCAGCCCCTATATTACTGAAGCTTTCTTT.

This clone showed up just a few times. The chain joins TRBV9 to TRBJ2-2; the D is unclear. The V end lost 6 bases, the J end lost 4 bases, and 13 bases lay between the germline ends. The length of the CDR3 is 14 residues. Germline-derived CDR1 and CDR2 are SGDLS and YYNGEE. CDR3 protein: CASTFGWATGELFF. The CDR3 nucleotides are TGTGCCAGCACCTTCGGCTGGGCCACCGGGGAGCTGTTTTTT. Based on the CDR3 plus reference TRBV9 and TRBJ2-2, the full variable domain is DSGVTQTPKHLITATGQRVTLRCSPRSGDLSVYWYQQSLDQGLQFLIQYYNGEERAKGNILERFSAQQFPDLHSELNLSSLELGDSALYFCASTFGWATGELFFGEGSRLTVL.

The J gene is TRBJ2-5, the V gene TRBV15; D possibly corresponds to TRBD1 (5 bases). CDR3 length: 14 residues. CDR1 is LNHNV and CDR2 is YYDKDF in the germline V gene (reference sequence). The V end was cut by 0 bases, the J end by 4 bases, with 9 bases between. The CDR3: CATSRDSQGETQYF. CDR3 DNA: TGTGCCACCAGCAGAGATAGTCAGGGAGAGACCCAGTACTTC.

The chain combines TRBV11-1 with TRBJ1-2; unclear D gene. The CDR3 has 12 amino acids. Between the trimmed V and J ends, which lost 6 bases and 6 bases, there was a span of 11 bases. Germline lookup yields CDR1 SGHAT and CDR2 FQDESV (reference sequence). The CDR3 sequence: CASRILEDGYTF. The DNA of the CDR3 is TGTGCCAGCAGAATTCTAGAGGATGGCTACACCTTC.

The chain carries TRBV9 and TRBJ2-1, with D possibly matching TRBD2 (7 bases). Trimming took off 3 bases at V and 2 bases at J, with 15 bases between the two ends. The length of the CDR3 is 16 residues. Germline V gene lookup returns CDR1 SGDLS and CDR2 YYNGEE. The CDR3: CASSGTAGRAYNEQFF. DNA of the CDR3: TGTGCCAGCAGCGGGACAGCGGGAAGAGCCTACAATGAGCAGTTCTTC.

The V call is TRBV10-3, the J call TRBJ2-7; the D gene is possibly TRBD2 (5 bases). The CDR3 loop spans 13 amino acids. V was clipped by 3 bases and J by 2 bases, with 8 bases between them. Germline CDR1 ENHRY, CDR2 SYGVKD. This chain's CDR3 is CAISDEGTYEQYF. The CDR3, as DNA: TGTGCCATCAGTGATGAGGGAACCTACGAGCAGTACTTC.

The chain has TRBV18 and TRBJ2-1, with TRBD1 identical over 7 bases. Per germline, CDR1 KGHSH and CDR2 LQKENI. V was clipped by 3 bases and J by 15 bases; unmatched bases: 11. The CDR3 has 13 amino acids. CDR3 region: CASSPTGTAPMFF. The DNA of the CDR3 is TGTGCCAGCTCACCGACAGGGACAGCCCCCATGTTCTTC.

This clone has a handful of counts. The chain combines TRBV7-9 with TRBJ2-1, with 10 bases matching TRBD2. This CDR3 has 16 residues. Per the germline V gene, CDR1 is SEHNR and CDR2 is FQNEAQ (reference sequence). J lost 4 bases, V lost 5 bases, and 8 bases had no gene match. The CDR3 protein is CASSPNSGRRYNEQFF. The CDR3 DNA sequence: TGTGCCAGCAGCCCCAATAGCGGGAGGAGGTACAATGAGCAGTTCTTC.

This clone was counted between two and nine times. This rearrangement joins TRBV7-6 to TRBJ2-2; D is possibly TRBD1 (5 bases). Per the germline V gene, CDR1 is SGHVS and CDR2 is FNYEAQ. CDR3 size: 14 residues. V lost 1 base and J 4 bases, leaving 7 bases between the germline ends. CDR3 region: CASSLVQGTGELFF. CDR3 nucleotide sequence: TGTGCCAGCAGCTTAGTGCAGGGCACCGGGGAGCTGTTTTTT.